Given below is one TCR beta chain in context. Sequenced by immunoSEQ multiplex PCR; TCRdb stores in-frame clones only, minus some. The sample includes over 95,000 clones, around four fifths of them seen just once. These data originate in a study of blood T cell repertoires in COVID-19. Across the whole study: T cells, B-cell-depleted T cells, or PBMCs supplied cDNA or gDNA.

The CDR3 sequence is 17 residues long. CDR1 and CDR2 (germline): LGHDT, YNNKEL (reference sequence). Trimming cost V 1 base and J 6 bases; bases outside gene matches: 11. Sequencing was performed on peripheral blood. The rearrangement links TRBV3-1 (or the pseudogene TRBV3-2) to TRBJ2-1; 8 nucleotides align to TRBD2. The source of this sequence is a woman aged 40 to 49 with acute or convalescent COVID-19. The CDR3 region has the DNA TGTGCCAGCAGCCAAGGAAATCGGGGGGGCCTTTTCAATGAGCAGTTCTTC. It translates to CASSQGNRGGLFNEQFF.